This T cell receptor beta chain was recovered during a study of human T cells and chemical hapten exposure. Across the study: All through the approximately 25-week study, the scalp of each patient received diphenylcyclopropenone doses weekly. Patch tests applied 0.01% DPC to the upper back, read at 6 days.

This clonotype was seen repeatedly, ten times or more. Germline assignment: CDR1 MNHEY and CDR2 SVGEGT. Trimming took 0 bases from V and 3 from J; bases not matched to a gene: 8. The CDR3 contains 17 residues. One entry per CDR3 protein results from TCRdb running MiXCR on the RACE reads. The table lists about 90,000 distinct CDR3 sequences, around 9.9% of them singletons, with more than 1% in the top ten. The time point is: patch test 3, about 24 weeks after DPC sensitization. Noted treatment: therapeutic diphenylcyclopropenone sensitization with weekly scalp DPC. Sequencing started from total RNA isolated from unfractionated whole blood.

This chain uses TRBV6-2 or TRBV6-3 with TRBJ2-1; TRBD2 agrees at 7 bases. This specimen was whole blood, taken in connection with sensitization to the hapten diphenylcyclopropenone (DPC). The sequence was obtained from a woman in her twenties or thirties with alopecia areata. Some clones in this sample may be carry-over from other donors' samples. The CDR3 bases are TGTGCCAGCAGTTACTCTCCCCCGGGGGGTATCTACAATGAGCAGTTCTTC. This codes for CASSYSPPGGIYNEQFF.